This TCR beta chain was captured in a study of T cells after yellow fever vaccination. TCRdb recomputed calls from the 5' RACE reads with MiXCR, one row per CDR3 protein. The sample yields more than 45,000 distinct CDR3 sequences, about 5% seen once. In this sample, this clonotype turned up a few times. This CDR3 contains 14 residues. The germline CDR1 and CDR2 sequences are KGHDR and SFDVKD. V gave up 9 bases and J gave up 0 bases; unmatched junction bases: 6. The genes are TRBV24-1 and TRBJ2-5, with 7 bases aligning to TRBD2. Material: PBMCs, either bulk or a sorted T-cell subset (CD4+, CD8+, memory, or dextramer-sorted; not recorded which), obtained on the day of the yellow fever booster vaccination. The clonotype was recovered from a man aged 18 to 35 who received the YFV17D yellow fever vaccine. CDR3 in DNA: TGTGCCACCGCCTTCGGGGGGAACCAAGAGACCCAGTACTTC. Translated: CATAFGGNQETQYF.